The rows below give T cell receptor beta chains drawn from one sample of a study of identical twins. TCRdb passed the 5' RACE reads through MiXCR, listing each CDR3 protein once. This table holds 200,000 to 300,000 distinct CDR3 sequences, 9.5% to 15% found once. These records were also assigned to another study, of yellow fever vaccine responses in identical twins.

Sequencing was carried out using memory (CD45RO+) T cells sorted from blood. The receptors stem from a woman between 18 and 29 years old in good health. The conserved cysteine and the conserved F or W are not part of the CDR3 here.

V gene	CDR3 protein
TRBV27	ASSFMNSPLH
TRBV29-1	SVRSTSGAQGDTQY
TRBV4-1	ASSQSEGPSYEQY
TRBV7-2	ASRSGAGSYGYT
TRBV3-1	ASSPTGAPNEKLF
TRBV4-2	ASSQDRFGSGSSDTQY
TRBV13	ASNEMGYEQY
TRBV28	ASSRADRTNTGELF
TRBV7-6	ASSFGDSYNEQF
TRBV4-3	ASSQERGEWETQY
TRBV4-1	ASSQVMGEQY
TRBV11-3	ASSRTAGVHEQF
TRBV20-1	SASGRGSGELF
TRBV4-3	ASSQGPSGRPTDTQY
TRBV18	ASSGTGPTGELF
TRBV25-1	ASSDPQRDSYEQY
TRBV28	ASSFLGATEAF
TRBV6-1	ASSDHLWGATYEQY
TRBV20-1	SATGLNYPEAF
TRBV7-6	ASSFTGMVDTQY
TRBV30	AWSLGQGNEQY
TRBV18	ASSPRLAGAYNEQF
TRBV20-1	SATPSGNTIY
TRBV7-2	ASSLGGLGSGAF
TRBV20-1	SAATLLGANVLT
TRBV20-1	SARGRDLYNEQF
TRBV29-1	SVVPPNSGNTIY
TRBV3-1	ASSQWEGGKTDTQY
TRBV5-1	ASSHQGTDTQY
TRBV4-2	ASSQVVGVGHTKTDTQY
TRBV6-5	ASSSGRPNEKLF
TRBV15	ATSRAGDGTDTQY
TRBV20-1	GTRPGGEKLF
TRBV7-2	ASSLGLAVGTDTQY
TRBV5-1	ASSSREGNEQF
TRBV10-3	AISVAGSEKLF
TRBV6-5	ASPSQAGELF
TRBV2	ASSENRNQETQY